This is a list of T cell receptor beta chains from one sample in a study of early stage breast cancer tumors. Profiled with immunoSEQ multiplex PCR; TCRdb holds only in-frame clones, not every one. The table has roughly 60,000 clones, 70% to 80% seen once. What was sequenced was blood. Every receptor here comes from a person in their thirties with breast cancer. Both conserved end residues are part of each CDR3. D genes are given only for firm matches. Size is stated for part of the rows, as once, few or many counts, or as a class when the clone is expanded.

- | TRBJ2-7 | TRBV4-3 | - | TGCGCCAGCAGCCAACTCCGAAGTTGGGACGAGCAGTACTTC | CASSQLRSWDEQYF
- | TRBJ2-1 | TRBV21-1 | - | TGTGCCAGCAGGGGGTGGCGGGAGAGCTCCTACAATGAGCAGTTCTTC | CASRGWRESSYNEQFF
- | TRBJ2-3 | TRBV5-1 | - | TGCGCCAGCAGCTTGGACACCCGCACAGATACGCAGTATTTT | CASSLDTRTDTQYF
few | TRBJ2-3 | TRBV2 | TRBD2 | TGTGCCAGCAGTGACCCGGGACTAGCGGGAGGAAGCACAGATACGCAGTATTTT | CASSDPGLAGGSTDTQYF
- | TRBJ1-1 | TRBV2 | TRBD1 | TGTGCCAGCAGCCGGGACAGGGCGGCCCGTGAGGTTCACACTGAAGCTTTCTTT | CASSRDRAAREVHTEAFF
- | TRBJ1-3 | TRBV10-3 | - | TGTGCCATCAAGGGATTATTGGGAAACACCATATATTTT | CAIKGLLGNTIYF
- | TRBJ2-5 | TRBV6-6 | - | TGTGCCAGCAGGGACAGCCAAGAGACCCAGTACTTC | CASRDSQETQYF
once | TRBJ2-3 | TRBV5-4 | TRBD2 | TGTGCCAGCAGTCACCTAGCGGGCGGGGCAGATACGCAGTATTTT | CASSHLAGGADTQYF
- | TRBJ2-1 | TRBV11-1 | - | TGTGCCAGCAGCTTATCCTACTCCGCCTACAGCAATGAGCAGTTCTTC | CASSLSYSAYSNEQFF
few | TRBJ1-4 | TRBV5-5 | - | TGTGCCAGCACCGAATTTTACAGCAATGAAAAACTGTTTTTT | CASTEFYSNEKLFF
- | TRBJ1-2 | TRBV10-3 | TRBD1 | TGTGCCATCAGTGAGTCAACAGGGGCTTACTATGGCTACACCTTC | CAISESTGAYYGYTF
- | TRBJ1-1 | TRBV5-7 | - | TGTGCCAGCAGCCTCCGGACAGTCAACACTGAAGCTTTCTTT | CASSLRTVNTEAFF
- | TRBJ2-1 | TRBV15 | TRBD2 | TGTGCCACCCACGGACTAGCGGGAGGGCTTCATGAGCAGTTCTTC | CATHGLAGGLHEQFF
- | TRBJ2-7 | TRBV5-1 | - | TGCGCCAGCAGCCGACAAGACGAGCAGTACTTC | CASSRQDEQYF
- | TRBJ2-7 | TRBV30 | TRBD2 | TGTGCCTGGGAGGGACTAGGAGGCGAGCAGTACTTC | CAWEGLGGEQYF
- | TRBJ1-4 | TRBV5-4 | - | TGTGCCAGCAGCTTGAGAGGGGGTCGTGAAAAACTGTTTTTT | CASSLRGGREKLFF
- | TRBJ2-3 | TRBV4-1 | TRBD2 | TGCGCCAGCAGCGAAGGGAGGGAGGGCCGGGGTACAGATACGCAGTATTTT | CASSEGREGRGTDTQYF
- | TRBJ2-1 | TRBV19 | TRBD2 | TGTGCCAGTAGAGGACTAGCGGGAGGACCCAATGAGCAGTTCTTC | CASRGLAGGPNEQFF
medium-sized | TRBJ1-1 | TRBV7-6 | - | TGTGCCAGCAGCTTAGCGAAATCTGGTAACACTGAAGCTTTCTTT | CASSLAKSGNTEAFF
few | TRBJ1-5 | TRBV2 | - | TGTGCCAGCAGTGACAGGAGGGGCGATCAGCCCCAGCATTTT | CASSDRRGDQPQHF
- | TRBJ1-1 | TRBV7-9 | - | TGTGCCAGCAGACGCGGACAGCAGAACACTGAAGCTTTCTTT | CASRRGQQNTEAFF
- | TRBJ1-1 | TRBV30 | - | TGTGCCTGGAAATCCCTTTCTGGCAGAAACACTGAAGCTTTCTTT | CAWKSLSGRNTEAFF
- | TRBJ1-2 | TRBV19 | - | TGTGCCAGTAGTTACGCGGAAGAGTATGGCTACACCTTC | CASSYAEEYGYTF
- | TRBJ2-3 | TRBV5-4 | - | TGTGCCAGCAGCTTGGACGGGGCGGTCTCCGCTAACACAGATACGCAGTATTTT | CASSLDGAVSANTDTQYF
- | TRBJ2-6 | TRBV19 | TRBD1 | TGTGCCAGTACCCCGGACAGGGTTGACTCTGGGGCCAACGTCCTGACTTTC | CASTPDRVDSGANVLTF
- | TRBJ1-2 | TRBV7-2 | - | TGTGCCAGCAGCTTAGGGCAGGGTAACTATGGCTACACCTTC | CASSLGQGNYGYTF
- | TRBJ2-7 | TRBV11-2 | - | TGTGCCAGCAGACCTGTACACCCCCTAAACTACGAGCAGTACTTC | CASRPVHPLNYEQYF
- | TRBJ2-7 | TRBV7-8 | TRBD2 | TGTGCCAGCAACTTAGCGGGAGTAAATGATCAGCAGTACTTC | CASNLAGVNDQQYF
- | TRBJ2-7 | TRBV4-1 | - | TGCGCCAGCAGCCGTTTTAAGGCCTACGAGCAGTACTTC | CASSRFKAYEQYF
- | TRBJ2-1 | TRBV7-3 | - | TGTGCCAGCAGCCTAACAGGTGGCTCCTACAATGAGCAGTTCTTC | CASSLTGGSYNEQFF
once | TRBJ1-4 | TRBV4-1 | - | TGCGCCAGCAGCCAACTCCTTGCAACTAATGAAAAACTGTTTTTT | CASSQLLATNEKLFF
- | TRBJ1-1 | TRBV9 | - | TGTGCCAGCAGCGCCGTCACGACAGGGAACACTGAAGCTTTCTTT | CASSAVTTGNTEAFF
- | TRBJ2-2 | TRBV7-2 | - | TGTGCCAGCAGCCCCCCCCCGAACACCGGGGAGCTGTTTTTT | CASSPPPNTGELFF
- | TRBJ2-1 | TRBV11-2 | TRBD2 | TGTGCCAGCAGAGATAGAGCGGGAGTATCCTACAATGAGCAGTTCTTC | CASRDRAGVSYNEQFF
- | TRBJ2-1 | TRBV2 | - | TGTGCCAGCAGCCAAGCCGGGGGTGGTAACCCCGAGCAGTTCTTC | CASSQAGGGNPEQFF
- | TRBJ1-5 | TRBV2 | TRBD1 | TGTGCCACCTCGGGACAGGTCGGGGATCAGCCCCAGCATTTT | CATSGQVGDQPQHF
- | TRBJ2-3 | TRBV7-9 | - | TGTGCCAGCGTTCCAGATACGCAGTATTTT | CASVPDTQYF
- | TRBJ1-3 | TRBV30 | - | TGTGCCTGGAGCGTCGATAACACCATATATTTT | CAWSVDNTIYF
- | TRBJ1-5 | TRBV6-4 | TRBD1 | TGTGCCAGCAGTAGGACAGGGAATCAGCCCCAGCATTTT | CASSRTGNQPQHF
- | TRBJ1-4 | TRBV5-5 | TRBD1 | TGTGCCAGCAGCTCCATCCCAAGGGGGCGTTCTGAAAAACTGTTTTTT | CASSSIPRGRSEKLFF
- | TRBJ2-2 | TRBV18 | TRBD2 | TGTGCCAGCTCACCAGACGGGGGGGCCCCGAACACCGGGGAGCTGTTTTTT | CASSPDGGAPNTGELFF
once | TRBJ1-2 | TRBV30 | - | TGTGCCTGGAGGAAGTTTTCCGGTGGCTACACCTTC | CAWRKFSGGYTF
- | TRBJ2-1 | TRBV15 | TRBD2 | TGTGCCACCAGCAGACGACTAGCTGAGGGCAATGAGCAGTTCTTC | CATSRRLAEGNEQFF
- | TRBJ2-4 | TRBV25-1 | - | TGTGCCAGCACCCCGGGGGTAGCCAAAAACATTCAGTACTTC | CASTPGVAKNIQYF
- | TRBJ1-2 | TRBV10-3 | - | TGTGCCATCACCGGGATGGTGGGCAAAACTAACTATGGCTACACCTTC | CAITGMVGKTNYGYTF
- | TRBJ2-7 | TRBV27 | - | TGTGCCAGCAGTTTAACGGCAGGGCAGTCCTACGAGCAGTACTTC | CASSLTAGQSYEQYF
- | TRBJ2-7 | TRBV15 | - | TGTGCCACCAGCAAATACAGCAGGTACTACGAGCAGTACTTC | CATSKYSRYYEQYF
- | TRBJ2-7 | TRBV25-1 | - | TGTGCCATGATCTGTCACGGCCACGAGCAGTACTTC | CAMICHGHEQYF
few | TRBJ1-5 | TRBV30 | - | TGTGCCTGGAGTGTACGAGGAGCGGGAGGCAATCAGCCCCAGCATTTT | CAWSVRGAGGNQPQHF
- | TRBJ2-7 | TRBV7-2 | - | TGTGCCAGCAGCTTAGCCCCCCTCGGGATTTACGAGCAGTACTTC | CASSLAPLGIYEQYF
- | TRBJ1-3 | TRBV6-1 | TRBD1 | TGTGCCAGCACCAGGGACAGGGCTGGAAACACCATATATTTT | CASTRDRAGNTIYF
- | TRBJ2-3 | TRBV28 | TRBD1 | TGTGCCATCCAGACAGGGGTCGGCACAGATACGCAGTATTTT | CAIQTGVGTDTQYF
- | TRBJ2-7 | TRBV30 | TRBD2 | TGTGCCTGCACGCGGACTAGCGGGAGCTACGAGCAGTACTTC | CACTRTSGSYEQYF
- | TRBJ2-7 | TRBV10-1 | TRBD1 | TGCGCCAGCAGTGAAGGGACAGGCTACGAGCAGTACTTC | CASSEGTGYEQYF